Listed here are 26 T cell receptor beta chains from one sample, sequenced in a study of beta chain features in type 1 diabetes. Since all of the isolated RNA was reverse transcribed, expressed TCRB transcripts were what got sequenced. Sequencing was performed with immunoSEQ multiplex PCR; in TCRdb, only in-frame clones are kept and a portion is missing. Of 350,000 or so clones in the sample, around 20% were seen once. The sample comprised naive CD4+ T cells from blood. The receptors were sampled from a woman between 18 and 29 years old in good health.

This clone was observed a few times. This same CDR3 is encoded by further DNA sequences in the sample. V and J are TRBV6-5 and TRBJ1-1; no definite D call. The CDR3 is 12 residues long. Deletions cut 5 bases from V and 5 bases from J, with 9 bases between. The germline V gene has CDR1 MNHEY and CDR2 SVGAGI. CDR3 amino acids: CASSGTGTEAFF. In DNA, the CDR3 is TGTGCCAGCAGTGGAACCGGGACTGAAGCTTTCTTT.

This clone was detected only a few times. J is TRBJ1-4 and V is TRBV7-3; TRBD1 is a possible D gene (5 bases). The CDR3 is 14 residues long. Trimming shortened V by 3 bases and J by 8 bases, and 13 bases separated the two germline ends. Germline V gives CDR1 SGHTA, CDR2 FQGTGA. Written as DNA, the CDR3 is TGTGCCAGCAGCTTGGGGGGGAGGGTCGAAAAACTGTTTTTT. It codes for CASSLGGRVEKLFF.

This clone was observed a few times. The chain uses TRBV18 and TRBJ1-2; D may be TRBD1 (5 bases). The V gene's germline CDR1 is KGHSH and CDR2 LQKENI. The V gene lost 0 bases and the J gene lost 8 bases, with 10 bases spanning the gap. The CDR3 is 13 residues long. CDR3 nucleotides: TGTGCCAGCTCACCACCTGGACATAGCGGCTACACCTTC. Amino acids: CASSPPGHSGYTF.

With regard to this clone: Additional DNA sequences in this sample encode the identical CDR3. The chain employs TRBV9 and TRBJ2-1; TRBD1 aligns across 8 bases. CDR3 size: 15 residues. CDR1 is SGDLS and CDR2 is YYNGEE in the germline V gene. The V and J ends lost 2 bases and 1 base, in that order; junction bases with no gene match: 2. Written as DNA, the CDR3 is TGTGCCAGCAGCGTTACAGGGGGTTCCTACAATGAGCAGTTCTTC. Amino acids: CASSVTGGSYNEQFF.

This clone came up a few times. V usage is TRBV4-1 and J usage is TRBJ2-4; 7 positions match TRBD1. CDR1 is MGHRA and CDR2 is YSYEKL in the germline V gene. This CDR3 comprises 15 residues. V dropped 6 bases and J dropped 5; count of bases not matched to a gene: 10. The CDR3 sequence: CASRRVGGAENIQYF. The DNA for the CDR3 is TGCGCCAGCAGGCGGGTAGGGGGCGCCGAAAACATTCAGTACTTC.

Of note for this clone: This same CDR3 is encoded by further DNA sequences in the sample. This chain uses TRBV5-1 with TRBJ1-5; D is ambiguous. CDR1 is SGHRS and CDR2 is YFSETQ in the germline V gene. Trimming shortened V by 4 bases and J by 0 bases, and 11 bases separated the two germline ends. The CDR3 is 15 residues long. CDR3 nucleotides: TGCGCCAGCAGCCTCGACGGGGATAGCAATCAGCCCCAGCATTTT. Its protein product is CASSLDGDSNQPQHF.

This clone was counted between two and nine times. A read error may account for a junction end that differs from germline. The chain combines TRBV5-6 with TRBJ2-1; 10 nucleotides agree with TRBD2. The germline gives CDR1 SGHDT, CDR2 YYEEEE. This CDR3 has 15 residues. In DNA, the CDR3 is TGTGCCAGCATCTTGCTAGCGGGAGTTTACAATGAGCAGTTCTTC. It codes for CASILLAGVYNEQFF. Filled out from reference TRBV5-6 and TRBJ2-1, the complete variable domain reads DAGVTQSPTHLIKTRGQQVTLRCSPKSGHDTVSWYQQALGQGPQFIFQYYEEEERQRGNFPDRFSGHQFPNYSSELNVNALLLGDSALYLCASILLAGVYNEQFFGPGTRLTVL.

This clone has just a few counts. This chain joins TRBV19 and TRBJ2-5; tentatively, D is TRBD2 (5 bases). V shed 6 bases and J shed 2 bases, with 10 bases lying between them. The CDR3 is 13 amino acids. In germline, CDR1 is LNHDA, CDR2 SQIVND (reference sequence). In DNA form, the CDR3 reads TGTGCCAGTAGCCTACCGGGGCAAGAGACCCAGTACTTC. It yields the protein CASSLPGQETQYF.

V gene TRBV11-3 combines with J gene TRBJ2-5, with TRBD1 identical over 7 bases. Trimming at V came to 5 bases and at J to 1 base, leaving 4 bases not matched to a gene. Germline CDR1 SGHNT, CDR2 YENEEA. CDR3 length equals 14 residues. The CDR3 loop reads CASSPWTGQETQYF. For the CDR3, the DNA is TGTGCCAGCAGCCCGTGGACAGGCCAAGAGACCCAGTACTTC.

In this sample, this clone turned up a few times. The chain has TRBV4-3 and TRBJ1-2; D gene unclear. This CDR3 contains 14 residues. CDR1 is LGHNA, CDR2 YSLEER, per germline. V was clipped by 3 bases and J by 2 bases, with 10 bases between them. CDR3 amino acids: CASSHTGSNYGYTF. Here the CDR3 DNA reads TGCGCCAGCAGCCATACCGGGTCAAACTATGGCTACACCTTC.

V usage is TRBV5-1 and J usage is TRBJ2-7; 8 bases agree with TRBD1. Germline V lookup: CDR1 SGHRS, CDR2 YFSETQ. The V and J ends lost 4 bases and 5 bases, in that order; junction bases with no gene match: 11. The CDR3 sequence is 15 residues long. DNA for the CDR3: TGCGCCAGCAGCGGAGGTGGGACAGGAGTACACGAGCAGTACTTC. Translating it yields CASSGGGTGVHEQYF.

This clone was seen only a few times. This sequence joins TRBV19 and TRBJ1-1; D possibly corresponds to TRBD1 (5 bases). With 4 bases removed from V and 10 bases from J, the gap between germline ends came to 13 bases. Looked up from germline, CDR1 is LNHDA and CDR2 is SQIVND (reference sequence). The CDR3 length is 12 residues. CDR3 nucleotides: TGTGCCAGTAGTAGCGGGACGCTGGGAGCTTTCTTT. Protein product: CASSSGTLGAFF.

V usage is TRBV28 and J usage is TRBJ1-1; D uncertain. V shed 5 bases and J shed 1 base, with 17 bases lying between them. The CDR3 has 16 residues. CDR1 is MDHEN and CDR2 is SYDVKM in the germline V gene. CDR3 sequence: CASSLLARRRNTEAFF. The CDR3 DNA sequence: TGTGCCAGCAGTCTATTAGCCCGACGGAGGAACACTGAAGCTTTCTTT.

CDR3 in DNA: TGCGCCAGCTCCCGGGACACTGAAGCTTTCTTT. It translates to CASSRDTEAFF. The rearrangement links TRBV5-1 to TRBJ1-1; D remains ambiguous. V was trimmed by 7 bases and J by 3 bases, leaving 7 bases between them. Germline CDR1 is SGHRS and CDR2 is YFSETQ. The CDR3 runs to 11 residues.

The chain has TRBV5-4 and TRBJ2-7; maybe TRBD2 (7 bases). The germline CDR1 and CDR2 sequences are SGHNT and YYREEE (reference sequence). V lost 0 bases, J lost 3 bases, and 16 bases lay in between. The CDR3 consists of 16 residues. The CDR3 loop is CASSLVAGEGGYEQYF. The CDR3 nucleotides read TGTGCCAGCAGCTTGGTGGCGGGAGAGGGGGGCTACGAGCAGTACTTC.

V gene TRBV6-6 combines with J gene TRBJ1-4, with 7 bases that match TRBD1. The V segment lost 6 bases and the J segment 8 bases; nucleotides outside the gene matches: 15. The CDR3 totals 16 residues. The germline V gene has CDR1 MNHNY and CDR2 SVGAGI (reference sequence). The CDR3 coding sequence is TGTGCCAGCAGGGCTCGAGAGGGGGCTTTGGGGGAAAAACTGTTTTTT. This codes for CASRAREGALGEKLFF.

The rearrangement uses TRBV5-1 and TRBJ2-1, with 9 positions matching TRBD2. The CDR3 extends over 14 amino acids. V was clipped by 4 bases and J by 4 bases; unmatched bases: 3. Germline loops: CDR1 SGHRS, CDR2 YFSETQ. The CDR3 DNA sequence: TGCGCCAGCAGCCCGACTAGCGGATACAATGAGCAGTTCTTC. This gives the protein CASSPTSGYNEQFF.

The chain uses TRBV30 and TRBJ1-4; 8 nucleotides agree with TRBD1. Germline lookup yields CDR1 GTSNPN and CDR2 SVGIG (reference sequence). The CDR3 extends over 14 amino acids. CDR3 bases: TGTGCTTTCTGCCCCCAGGGGGCAGGTGAAAAACTGTTTTTT. As protein: CAFCPQGAGEKLFF.

CDR3 region: CATPGGTGDRTEAFF. In DNA, the CDR3 is TGTGCGACGCCTGGGGGCACAGGGGATCGGACTGAAGCTTTCTTT. This chain connects TRBV7-9 to TRBJ1-1; 7 positions match TRBD1. CDR3 size: 15 residues. Germline V lookup: CDR1 SEHNR, CDR2 FQNEAQ (reference sequence).

This clone was counted a few times. V gene TRBV11-2 combines with J gene TRBJ1-2, with 7 bases fitting TRBD1. The CDR3 totals 14 residues. Per germline, CDR1 SGHAT and CDR2 FQNNGV. Trimming at V came to 5 bases and at J to 4 bases, leaving 7 bases not matched to a gene. The CDR3 here is CASSVQQGIYGYTF. Here the CDR3 DNA reads TGTGCCAGCAGCGTCCAACAGGGGATCTATGGCTACACCTTC.

The chain carries TRBV7-9 and TRBJ2-7; 11 bases fit TRBD2. Germline-derived CDR1 and CDR2 are SEHNR and FQNEAQ (reference sequence). J gave up 2 bases and V 5 bases, and 2 bases lay outside the gene matches. The CDR3 has 14 amino acids. The CDR3 DNA is TGTGCCAGCAGCCCACTAGCGGGAGCCTACGAGCAGTACTTC. This encodes CASSPLAGAYEQYF. The entire variable domain, with the rest obtained from reference TRBV7-9 and TRBJ2-7, is as follows: DTGVSQNPRHKITKRGQNVTFRCDPISEHNRLYWYRQTLGQGPEFLTYFQNEAQLEKSRLLSDRFSAERPKGSFSTLEIQRTEQGDSAMYLCASSPLAGAYEQYFGPGTRLTVT.

This chain joins TRBV7-9 and TRBJ2-1; D perhaps matches TRBD2 (6 bases). This CDR3 region has 16 residues. V was trimmed by 5 bases and J by 4 bases, leaving 18 bases between them. Germline assignment: CDR1 SEHNR and CDR2 FQNEAQ (reference sequence). CDR3 sequence: CASSPGQGLGYNEQFF. CDR3 DNA sequence: TGTGCCAGCAGCCCCGGGCAGGGACTGGGGTACAATGAGCAGTTCTTC. Using reference TRBV7-9 and TRBJ2-1 for the parts outside the CDR3, the full variable domain is DTGVSQNPRHKITKRGQNVTFRCDPISEHNRLYWYRQTLGQGPEFLTYFQNEAQLEKSRLLSDRFSAERPKGSFSTLEIQRTEQGDSAMYLCASSPGQGLGYNEQFFGPGTRLTVL.

The J gene is TRBJ2-3, the V gene TRBV7-9; no reliable D call. V was cut by 8 bases and J by 0 bases, with 12 bases left in between. CDR1 and CDR2 from the germline V gene are SEHNR and FQNEAQ (reference sequence). This CDR3 is built from 14 residues. This CDR3 reads CASGLGLSTDTQYF. The CDR3 coding sequence is TGTGCCAGCGGTTTGGGCCTGAGCACAGATACGCAGTATTTT. The whole variable domain, filled in from reference TRBV7-9 and TRBJ2-3, reads DTGVSQNPRHKITKRGQNVTFRCDPISEHNRLYWYRQTLGQGPEFLTYFQNEAQLEKSRLLSDRFSAERPKGSFSTLEIQRTEQGDSAMYLCASGLGLSTDTQYFGPGTRLTVL.

Note on this clone: Other nucleotide sequences in the sample specify the same CDR3. The genes are TRBV5-1 and TRBJ1-5; TRBD1 might be the D (5 bases). The CDR3 extends over 15 amino acids. V gave up 0 bases and J gave up 2 bases, with 9 bases separating them. Germline lookup yields CDR1 SGHRS and CDR2 YFSETQ. For the CDR3, the DNA is TGCGCCAGCAGCTTGGGGGGCCAGGGCAATCAGCCCCAGCATTTT. Translating gives CASSLGGQGNQPQHF.

The rearrangement joins TRBV30 to TRBJ1-6; no clear D. CDR1 GTSNPN and CDR2 SVGIG come from the germline V gene (reference sequence). The V and J ends lost 3 bases and 3 bases respectively, with 9 bases between them. The CDR3 has 14 amino acids. For the CDR3, the DNA is TGTGCCTGGAGGAGCGGGGACTATAATTCACCCCTCCACTTT. The encoded protein is CAWRSGDYNSPLHF.

CDR3 sequence reads: CASSRRTGAADTQYF. The DNA for the CDR3 is TGCGCCAGCAGTCGAAGAACAGGGGCGGCCGATACGCAGTATTTT. The chain employs TRBV4-3 and TRBJ2-3, with 7 bases fitting TRBD1. Germline V gene data show CDR1 as LGHNA and CDR2 as YSLEER. This CDR3 comprises 15 residues. The junction had 12 bases not matched to a gene; V was cut back by 6 bases and J by 6 bases.